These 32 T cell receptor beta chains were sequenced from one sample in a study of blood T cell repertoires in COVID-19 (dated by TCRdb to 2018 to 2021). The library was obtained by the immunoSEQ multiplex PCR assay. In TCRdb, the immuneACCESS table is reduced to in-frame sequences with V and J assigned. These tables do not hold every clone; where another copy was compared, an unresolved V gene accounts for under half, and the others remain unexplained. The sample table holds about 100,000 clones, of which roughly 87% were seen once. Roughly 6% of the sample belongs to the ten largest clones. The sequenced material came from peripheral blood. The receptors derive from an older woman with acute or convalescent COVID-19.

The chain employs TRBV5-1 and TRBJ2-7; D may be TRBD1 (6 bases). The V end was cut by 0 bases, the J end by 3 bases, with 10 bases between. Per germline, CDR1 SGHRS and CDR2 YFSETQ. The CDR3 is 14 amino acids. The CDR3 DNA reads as TGCGCCAGCAGCTTGGTGACAGGAGGCTACGAGCAGTACTTC. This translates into CASSLVTGGYEQYF. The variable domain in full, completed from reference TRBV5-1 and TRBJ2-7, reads KAGVTQTPRYLIKTRGQQVTLSCSPISGHRSVSWYQQTPGQGLQFLFEYFSETQRNKGNFPGRFSGRQFSNSRSEMNVSTLELGDSALYLCASSLVTGGYEQYFGPGTRLTVT.

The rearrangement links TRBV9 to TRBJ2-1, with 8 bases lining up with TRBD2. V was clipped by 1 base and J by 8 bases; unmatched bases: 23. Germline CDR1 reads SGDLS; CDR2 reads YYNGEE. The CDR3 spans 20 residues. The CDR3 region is CASSVTGIMRSGRAVDEQFF. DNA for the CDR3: TGTGCCAGCAGCGTAACCGGAATTATGCGATCCGGGAGGGCCGTGGATGAGCAGTTCTTC.

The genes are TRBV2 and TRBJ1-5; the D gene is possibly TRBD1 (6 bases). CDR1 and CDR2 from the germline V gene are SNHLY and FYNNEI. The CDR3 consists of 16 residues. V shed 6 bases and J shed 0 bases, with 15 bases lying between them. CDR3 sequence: CASSKLQGHSNQPQHF. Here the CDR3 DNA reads TGTGCCAGCAGCAAACTGCAGGGGCATAGCAATCAGCCCCAGCATTTT. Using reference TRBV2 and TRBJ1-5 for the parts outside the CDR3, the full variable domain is EPEVTQTPSHQVTQMGQEVILRCVPISNHLYFYWYRQILGQKVEFLVSFYNNEISEKSEIFDDQFSVERPDGSNFTLKIRSTKLEDSAMYFCASSKLQGHSNQPQHFGDGTRLSIL.

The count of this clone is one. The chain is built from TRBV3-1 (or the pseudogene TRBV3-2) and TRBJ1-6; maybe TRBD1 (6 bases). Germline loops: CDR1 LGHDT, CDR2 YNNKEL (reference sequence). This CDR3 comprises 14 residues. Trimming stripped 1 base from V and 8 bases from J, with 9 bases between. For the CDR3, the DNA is TGTGCCAGCAGCCAAGGGACAGCAGATTCACCCCTCCACTTT. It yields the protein CASSQGTADSPLHF.

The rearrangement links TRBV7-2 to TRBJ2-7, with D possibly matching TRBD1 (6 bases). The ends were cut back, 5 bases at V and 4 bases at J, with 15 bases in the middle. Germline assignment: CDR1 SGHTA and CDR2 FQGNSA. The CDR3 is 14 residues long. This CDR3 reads CASSLAPGAYEQYV. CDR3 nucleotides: TGTGCCAGCAGCCTGGCGCCAGGGGCTTACGAGCAGTACGTC.

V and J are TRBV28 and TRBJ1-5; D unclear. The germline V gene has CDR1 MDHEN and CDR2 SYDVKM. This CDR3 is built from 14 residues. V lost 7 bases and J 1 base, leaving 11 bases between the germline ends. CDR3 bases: TGTGCCAGCACCAATAGCGGAAGCAATCAGCCCCAGCATTTT. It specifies CASTNSGSNQPQHF.

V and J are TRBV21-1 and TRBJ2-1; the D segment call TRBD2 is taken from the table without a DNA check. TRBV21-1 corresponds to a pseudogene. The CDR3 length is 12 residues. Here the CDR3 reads CASSKGLAVRFF. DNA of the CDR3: TGTGCCAGCAGCAAGGGACTTGCCGTGCGGTTCTTC.

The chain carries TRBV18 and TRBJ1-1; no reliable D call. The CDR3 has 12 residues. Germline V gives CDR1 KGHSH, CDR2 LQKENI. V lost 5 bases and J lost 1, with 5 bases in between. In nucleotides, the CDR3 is TGTGCCAGCTCAGAGGGGAACACTGAAGCTTTCTTT. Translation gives CASSEGNTEAFF.

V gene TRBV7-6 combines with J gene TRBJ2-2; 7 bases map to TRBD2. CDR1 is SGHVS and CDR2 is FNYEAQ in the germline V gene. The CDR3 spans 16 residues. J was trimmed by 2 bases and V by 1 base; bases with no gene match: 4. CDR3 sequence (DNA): TGTGCCAGCAGCTTAGAGGGAGGGCCAAACACCGGGGAGCTGTTTTTT. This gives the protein CASSLEGGPNTGELFF. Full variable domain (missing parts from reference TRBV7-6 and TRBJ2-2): GAGVSQSPRYKVTKRGQDVALRCDPISGHVSLYWYRQALGQGPEFLTYFNYEAQQDKSGLPNDRFSAERPEGSISTLTIQRTEQRDSAMYRCASSLEGGPNTGELFFGEGSRLTVL.

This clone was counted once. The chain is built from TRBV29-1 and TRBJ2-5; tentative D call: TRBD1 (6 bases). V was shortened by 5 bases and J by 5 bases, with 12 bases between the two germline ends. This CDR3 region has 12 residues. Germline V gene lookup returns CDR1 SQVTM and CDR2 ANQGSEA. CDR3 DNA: TGCAGCGTTAGAGGACAGTCCGAGACCCAGTACTTC. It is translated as CSVRGQSETQYF.

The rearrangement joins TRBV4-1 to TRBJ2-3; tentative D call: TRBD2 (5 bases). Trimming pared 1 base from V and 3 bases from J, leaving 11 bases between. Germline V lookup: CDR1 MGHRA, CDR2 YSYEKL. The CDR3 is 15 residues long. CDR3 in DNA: TGCGCCAGCAGCCAAGTTTGGACTCCAACAGATACGCAGTATTTT. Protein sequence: CASSQVWTPTDTQYF.

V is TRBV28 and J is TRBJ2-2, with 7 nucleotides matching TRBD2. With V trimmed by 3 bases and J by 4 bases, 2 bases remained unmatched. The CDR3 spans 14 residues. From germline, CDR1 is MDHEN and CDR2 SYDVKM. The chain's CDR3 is CASSLGGSTGELFF. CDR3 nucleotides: TGTGCCAGCAGTTTGGGGGGGAGCACCGGGGAGCTGTTTTTT.

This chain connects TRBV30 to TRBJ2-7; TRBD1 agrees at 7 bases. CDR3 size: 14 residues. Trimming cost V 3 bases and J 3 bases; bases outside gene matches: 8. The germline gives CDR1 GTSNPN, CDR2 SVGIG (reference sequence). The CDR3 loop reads CAWSPFSGGYEQYF. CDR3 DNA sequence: TGTGCCTGGAGCCCCTTTTCAGGGGGCTACGAGCAGTACTTC.

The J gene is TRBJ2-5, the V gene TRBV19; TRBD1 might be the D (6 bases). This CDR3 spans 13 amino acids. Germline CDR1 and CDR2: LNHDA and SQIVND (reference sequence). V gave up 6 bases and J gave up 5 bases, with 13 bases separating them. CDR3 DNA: TGTGCCAGTAGCCCCAGGGGTGGGGAGACCCAGTACTTC. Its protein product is CASSPRGGETQYF.

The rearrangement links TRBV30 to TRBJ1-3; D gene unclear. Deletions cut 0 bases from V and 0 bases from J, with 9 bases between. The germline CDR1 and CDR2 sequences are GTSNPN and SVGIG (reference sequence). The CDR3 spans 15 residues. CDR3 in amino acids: CAWSVGGSSGNTIYF. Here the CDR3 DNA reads TGTGCCTGGAGTGTAGGCGGGAGCTCTGGAAACACCATATATTTT.

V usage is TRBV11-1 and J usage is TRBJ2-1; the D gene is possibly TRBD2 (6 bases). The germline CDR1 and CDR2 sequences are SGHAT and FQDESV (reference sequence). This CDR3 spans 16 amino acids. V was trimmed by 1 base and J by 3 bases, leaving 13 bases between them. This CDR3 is CASSLGGGRDYNEQFF. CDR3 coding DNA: TGTGCCAGCAGCTTAGGAGGAGGGAGAGACTACAATGAGCAGTTCTTC.

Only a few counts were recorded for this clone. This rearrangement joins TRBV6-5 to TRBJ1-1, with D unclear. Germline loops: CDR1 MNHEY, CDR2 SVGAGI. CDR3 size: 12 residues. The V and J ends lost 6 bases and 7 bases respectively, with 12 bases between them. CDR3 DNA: TGTGCCAGCAGACGAGCGGACGGTGAAGCTTTCTTT. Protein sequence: CASRRADGEAFF.

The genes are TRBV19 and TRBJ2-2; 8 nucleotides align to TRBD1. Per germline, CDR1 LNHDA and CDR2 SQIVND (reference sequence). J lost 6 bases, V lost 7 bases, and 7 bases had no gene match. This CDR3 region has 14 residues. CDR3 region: CASNPGGAAGELFF. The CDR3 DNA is TGTGCCAGTAATCCAGGGGGCGCCGCCGGGGAGCTGTTTTTT.

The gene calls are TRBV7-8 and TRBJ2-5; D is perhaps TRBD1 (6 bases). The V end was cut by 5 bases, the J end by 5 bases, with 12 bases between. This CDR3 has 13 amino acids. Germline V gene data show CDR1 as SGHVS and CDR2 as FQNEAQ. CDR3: CASSTTGRETQYF. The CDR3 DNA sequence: TGTGCCAGCAGCACGACAGGACGGGAGACCCAGTACTTC.

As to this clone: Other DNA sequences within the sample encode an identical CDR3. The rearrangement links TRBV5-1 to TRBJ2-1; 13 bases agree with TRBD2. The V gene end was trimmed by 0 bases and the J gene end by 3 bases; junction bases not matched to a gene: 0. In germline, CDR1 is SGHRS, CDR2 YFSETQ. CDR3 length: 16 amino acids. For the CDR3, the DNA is TGCGCCAGCAGCTTGGGACTAGCGGGAGGCTACAATGAGCAGTTCTTC. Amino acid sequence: CASSLGLAGGYNEQFF.

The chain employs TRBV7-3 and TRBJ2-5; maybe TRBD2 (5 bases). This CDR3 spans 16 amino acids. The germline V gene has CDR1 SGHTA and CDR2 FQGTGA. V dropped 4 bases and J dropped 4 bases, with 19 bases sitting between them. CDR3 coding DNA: TGTGCCAGCAGCTCCGGATCACCGGGGAGTTCAGAGACCCAGTACTTC. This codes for CASSSGSPGSSETQYF.

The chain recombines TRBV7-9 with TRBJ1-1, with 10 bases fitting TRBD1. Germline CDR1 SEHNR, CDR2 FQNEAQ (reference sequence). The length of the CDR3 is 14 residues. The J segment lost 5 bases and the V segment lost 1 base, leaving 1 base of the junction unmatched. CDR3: CASSLVDRGTEAFF. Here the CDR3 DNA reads TGTGCCAGCAGCTTAGTGGACAGGGGGACTGAAGCTTTCTTT.

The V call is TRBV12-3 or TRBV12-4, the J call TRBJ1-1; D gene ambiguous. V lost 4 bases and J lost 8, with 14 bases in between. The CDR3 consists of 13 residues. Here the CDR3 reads CASSSRGGGEAFF. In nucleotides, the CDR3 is TGTGCCAGCAGTTCTCGGGGAGGCGGGGAAGCTTTCTTT.

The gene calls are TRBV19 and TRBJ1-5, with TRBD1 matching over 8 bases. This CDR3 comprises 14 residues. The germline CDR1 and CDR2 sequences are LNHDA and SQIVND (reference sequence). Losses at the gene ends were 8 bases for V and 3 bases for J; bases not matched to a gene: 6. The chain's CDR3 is CASSDRGDNQPQHF. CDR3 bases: TGTGCCAGTTCCGACAGGGGAGACAATCAGCCCCAGCATTTT.

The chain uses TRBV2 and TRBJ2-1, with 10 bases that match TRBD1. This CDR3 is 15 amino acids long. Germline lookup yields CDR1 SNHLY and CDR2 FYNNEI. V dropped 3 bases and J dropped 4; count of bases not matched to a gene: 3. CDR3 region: CASSEDRGKYNEQFF. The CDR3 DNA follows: TGTGCCAGCAGTGAGGACAGGGGGAAATACAATGAGCAGTTCTTC.

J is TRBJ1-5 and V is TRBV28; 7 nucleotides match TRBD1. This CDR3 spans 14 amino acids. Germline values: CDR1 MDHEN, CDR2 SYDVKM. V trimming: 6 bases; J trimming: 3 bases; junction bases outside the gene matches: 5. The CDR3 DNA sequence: TGTGCCAGCAGACCCGGGACAGCCAATCAGCCCCAGCATTTT. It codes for CASRPGTANQPQHF.

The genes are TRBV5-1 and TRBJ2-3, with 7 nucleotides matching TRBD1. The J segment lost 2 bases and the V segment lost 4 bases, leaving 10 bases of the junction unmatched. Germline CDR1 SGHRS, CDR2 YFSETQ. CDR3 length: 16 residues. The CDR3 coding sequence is TGCGCCAGCAGCGGCTGGGCAGGGGGATCCACAGATACGCAGTATTTT. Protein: CASSGWAGGSTDTQYF.

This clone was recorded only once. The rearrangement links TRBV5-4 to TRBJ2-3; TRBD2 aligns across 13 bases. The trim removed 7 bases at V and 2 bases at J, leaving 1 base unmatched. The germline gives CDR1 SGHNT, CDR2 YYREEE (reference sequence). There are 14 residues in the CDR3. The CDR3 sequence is CASGTSGDTDTQYF. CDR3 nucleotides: TGTGCCAGCGGGACTAGCGGGGACACAGATACGCAGTATTTT.

CDR3 bases: TGTGCCAGCAGCCAATTTGCCGGGAGGGCGTCTGGGGCCAACGTCCTGACTTTC. Residues: CASSQFAGRASGANVLTF. This sequence joins TRBV4-2 and TRBJ2-6; 8 nucleotides match TRBD2. The V segment lost 2 bases and the J segment 1 base; nucleotides outside the gene matches: 7. The CDR3 sequence is 18 residues long. Germline CDR1 and CDR2: LGHNA and YNFKEQ.

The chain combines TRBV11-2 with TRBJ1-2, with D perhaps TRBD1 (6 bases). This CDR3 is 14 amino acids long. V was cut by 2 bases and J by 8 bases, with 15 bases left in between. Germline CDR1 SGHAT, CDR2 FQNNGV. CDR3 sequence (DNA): TGTGCCAGCAGCTTACAGGGGTTCGCAGGCGGCTACACCTTC. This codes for CASSLQGFAGGYTF.

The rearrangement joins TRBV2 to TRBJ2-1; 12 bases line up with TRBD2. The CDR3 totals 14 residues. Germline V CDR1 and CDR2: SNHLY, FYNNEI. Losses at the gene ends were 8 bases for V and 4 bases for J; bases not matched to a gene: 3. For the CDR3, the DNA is TGTGCCAGCTTCGGACTAGCGGGGTACAATGAGCAGTTCTTC. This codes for CASFGLAGYNEQFF.

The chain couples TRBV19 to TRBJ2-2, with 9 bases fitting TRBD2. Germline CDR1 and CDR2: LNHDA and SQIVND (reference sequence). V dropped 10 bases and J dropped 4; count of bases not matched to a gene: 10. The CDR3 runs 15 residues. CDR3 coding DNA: TGTGCCACTCGCGCTAGCGGGGTACTCACCGGGGAGCTGTTTTTT. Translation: CATRASGVLTGELFF.